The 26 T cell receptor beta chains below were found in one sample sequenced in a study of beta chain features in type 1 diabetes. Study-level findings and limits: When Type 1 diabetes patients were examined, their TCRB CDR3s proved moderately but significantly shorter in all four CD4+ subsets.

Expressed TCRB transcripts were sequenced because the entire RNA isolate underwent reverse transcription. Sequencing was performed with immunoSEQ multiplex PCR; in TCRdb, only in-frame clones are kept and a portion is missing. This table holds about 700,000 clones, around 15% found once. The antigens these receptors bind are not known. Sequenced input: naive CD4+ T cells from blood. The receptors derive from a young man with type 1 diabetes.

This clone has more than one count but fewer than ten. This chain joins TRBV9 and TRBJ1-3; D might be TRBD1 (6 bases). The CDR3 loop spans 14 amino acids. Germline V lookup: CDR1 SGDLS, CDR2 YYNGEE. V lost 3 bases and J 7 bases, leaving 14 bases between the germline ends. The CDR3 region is CASSAQGIGNTIYF. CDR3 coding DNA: TGTGCCAGCAGCGCCCAGGGGATCGGCAACACCATATATTTT.

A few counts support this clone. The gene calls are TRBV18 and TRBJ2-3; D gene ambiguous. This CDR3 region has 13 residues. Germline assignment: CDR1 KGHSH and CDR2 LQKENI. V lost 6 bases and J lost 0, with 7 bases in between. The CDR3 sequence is CASSILSTDTQYF. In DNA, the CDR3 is TGTGCCAGCTCGATACTTAGCACAGATACGCAGTATTTT.

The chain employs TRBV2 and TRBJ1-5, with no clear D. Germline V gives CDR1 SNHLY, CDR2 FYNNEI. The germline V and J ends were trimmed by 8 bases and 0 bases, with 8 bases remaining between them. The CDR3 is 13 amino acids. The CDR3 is CASVMTSNQPQHF. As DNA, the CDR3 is TGTGCCAGCGTAATGACTAGCAATCAGCCCCAGCATTTT. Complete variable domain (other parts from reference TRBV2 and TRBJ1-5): EPEVTQTPSHQVTQMGQEVILRCVPISNHLYFYWYRQILGQKVEFLVSFYNNEISEKSEIFDDQFSVERPDGSNFTLKIRSTKLEDSAMYFCASVMTSNQPQHFGDGTRLSIL.

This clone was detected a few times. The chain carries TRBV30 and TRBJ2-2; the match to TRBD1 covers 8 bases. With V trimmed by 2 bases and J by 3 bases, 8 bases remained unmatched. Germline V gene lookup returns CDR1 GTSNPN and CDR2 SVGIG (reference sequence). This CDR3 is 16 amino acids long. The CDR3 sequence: CAWSPARTGYTGELFF. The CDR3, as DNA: TGTGCCTGGAGTCCCGCCCGGACAGGGTACACCGGGGAGCTGTTTTTT.

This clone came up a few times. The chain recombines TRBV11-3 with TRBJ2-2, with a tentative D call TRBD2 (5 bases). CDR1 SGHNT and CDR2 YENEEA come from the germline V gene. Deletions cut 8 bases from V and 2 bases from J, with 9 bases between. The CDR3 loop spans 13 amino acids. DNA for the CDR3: TGTGCCAGCGAGCGGACCAACACCGGGGAGCTGTTTTTT. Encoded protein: CASERTNTGELFF.

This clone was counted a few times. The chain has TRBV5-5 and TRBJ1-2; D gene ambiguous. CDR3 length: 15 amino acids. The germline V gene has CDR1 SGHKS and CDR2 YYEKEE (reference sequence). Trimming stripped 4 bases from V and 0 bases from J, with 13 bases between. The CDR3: CASSPGIQANYGYTF. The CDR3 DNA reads TGTGCCAGCAGCCCCGGGATTCAAGCTAACTATGGCTACACCTTC.

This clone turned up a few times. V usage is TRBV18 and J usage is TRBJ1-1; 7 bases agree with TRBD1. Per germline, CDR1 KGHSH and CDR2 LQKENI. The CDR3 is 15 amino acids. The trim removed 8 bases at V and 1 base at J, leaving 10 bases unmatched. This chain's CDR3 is CASAPDRVRNTEAFF. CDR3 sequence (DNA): TGTGCCAGCGCCCCCGACAGGGTAAGGAACACTGAAGCTTTCTTT.

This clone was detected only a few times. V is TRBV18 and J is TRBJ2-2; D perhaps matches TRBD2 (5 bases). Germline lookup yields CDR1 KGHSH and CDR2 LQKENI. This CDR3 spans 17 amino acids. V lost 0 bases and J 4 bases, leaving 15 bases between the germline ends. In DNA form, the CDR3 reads TGTGCCAGCTCACCACCGTTCGGGGTTTCGGGCACCGGGGAGCTGTTTTTT. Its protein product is CASSPPFGVSGTGELFF.

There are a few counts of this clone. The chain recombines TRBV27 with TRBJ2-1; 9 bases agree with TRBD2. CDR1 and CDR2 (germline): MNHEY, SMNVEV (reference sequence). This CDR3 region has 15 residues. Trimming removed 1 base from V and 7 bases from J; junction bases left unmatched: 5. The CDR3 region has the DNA TGTGCCAGCAGTTTATGGCCTAGCGGGGTAAATGAGCAGTTCTTC. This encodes CASSLWPSGVNEQFF.

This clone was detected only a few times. CDR3 DNA: TGTGCCACCAGCAGCGGGACCCATCAGCCCCAGCATTTT. Residues: CATSSGTHQPQHF. The J gene is TRBJ1-5, the V gene TRBV15; D possibly corresponds to TRBD1 (5 bases). Trimming pared 3 bases from V and 5 bases from J, leaving 8 bases between. Germline CDR1 reads LNHNV; CDR2 reads YYDKDF (reference sequence). The CDR3 consists of 13 residues. Variable domain in full (rest from reference TRBV15 and TRBJ1-5): DAMVIQNPRYQVTQFGKPVTLSCSQTLNHNVMYWYQQKSSQAPKLLFHYYDKDFNNEADTPDNFQSRRPNTSFCFLDIRSPGLGDTAMYLCATSSGTHQPQHFGDGTRLSIL.

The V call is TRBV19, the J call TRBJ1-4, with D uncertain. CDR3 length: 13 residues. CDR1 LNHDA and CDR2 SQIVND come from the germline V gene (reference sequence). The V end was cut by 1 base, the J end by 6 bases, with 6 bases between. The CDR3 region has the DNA TGTGCCAGTAGTATAGTAGCTGATGAAAAACTGTTTTTT. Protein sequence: CASSIVADEKLFF.

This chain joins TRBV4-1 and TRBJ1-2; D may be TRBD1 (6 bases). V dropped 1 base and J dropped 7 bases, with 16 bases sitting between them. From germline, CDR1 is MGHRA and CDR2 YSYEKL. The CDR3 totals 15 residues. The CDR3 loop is CASSQVVGGPSGYTF. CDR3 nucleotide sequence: TGCGCCAGCAGCCAAGTCGTGGGGGGCCCGTCTGGCTACACCTTC.

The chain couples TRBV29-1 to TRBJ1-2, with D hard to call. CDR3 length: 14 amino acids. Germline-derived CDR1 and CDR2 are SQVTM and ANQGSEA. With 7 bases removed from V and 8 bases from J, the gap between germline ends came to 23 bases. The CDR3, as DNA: TGCAGCGGGAGAAGGCGAGAGGAAGTCAACGGCTACACCTTC. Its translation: CSGRRREEVNGYTF. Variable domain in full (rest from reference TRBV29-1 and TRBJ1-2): SAVISQKPSRDICQRGTSLTIQCQVDSQVTMMFWYRQQPGQSLTLIATANQGSEATYESGFVIDKFPISRPNLTFSTLTVSNMSPEDSSIYLCSGRRREEVNGYTFGSGTRLTVV.

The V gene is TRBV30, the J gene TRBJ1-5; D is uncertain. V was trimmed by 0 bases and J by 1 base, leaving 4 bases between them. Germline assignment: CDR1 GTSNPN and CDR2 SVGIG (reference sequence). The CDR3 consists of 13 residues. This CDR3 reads CAWSVQSNQPQHF. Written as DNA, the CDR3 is TGTGCCTGGAGTGTACAGAGCAATCAGCCCCAGCATTTT.

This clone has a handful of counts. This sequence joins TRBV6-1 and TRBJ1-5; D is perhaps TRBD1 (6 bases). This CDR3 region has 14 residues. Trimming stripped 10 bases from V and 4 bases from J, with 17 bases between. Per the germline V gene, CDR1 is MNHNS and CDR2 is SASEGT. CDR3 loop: CATKHRALNQPQHF. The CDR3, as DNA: TGTGCCACCAAACACAGGGCCCTTAATCAGCCCCAGCATTTT.

The CDR3 is CASSFAGGAGVWSPLHF. Written as DNA, the CDR3 is TGTGCCAGCAGCTTCGCAGGGGGCGCAGGGGTATGGTCACCCCTCCACTTT. The chain joins TRBV9 to TRBJ1-6, with TRBD1 identical over 8 bases. Per the germline V gene, CDR1 is SGDLS and CDR2 is YYNGEE. This CDR3 contains 17 residues. V shed 4 bases, J shed 10 bases, and the junction held 16 bases outside the gene matches.

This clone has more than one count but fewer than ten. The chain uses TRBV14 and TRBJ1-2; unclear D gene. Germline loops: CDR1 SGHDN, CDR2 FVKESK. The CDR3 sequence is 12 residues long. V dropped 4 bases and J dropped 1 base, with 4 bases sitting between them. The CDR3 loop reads CASSRLNYGYTF. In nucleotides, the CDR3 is TGTGCCAGCAGCCGCCTTAACTATGGCTACACCTTC.

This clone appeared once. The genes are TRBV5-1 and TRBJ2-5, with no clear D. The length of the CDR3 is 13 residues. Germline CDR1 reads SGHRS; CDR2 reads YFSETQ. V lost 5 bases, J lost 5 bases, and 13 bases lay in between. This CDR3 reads CASRYSLPETQYF. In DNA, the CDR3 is TGCGCCAGCAGGTACTCACTACCGGAGACCCAGTACTTC.

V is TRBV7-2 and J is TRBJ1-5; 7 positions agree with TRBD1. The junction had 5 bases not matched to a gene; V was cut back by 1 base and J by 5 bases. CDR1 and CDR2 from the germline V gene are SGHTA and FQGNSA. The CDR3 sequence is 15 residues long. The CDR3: CASSLVSGGDQPQHF. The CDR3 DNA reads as TGTGCCAGCAGCTTAGTTTCAGGGGGGGATCAGCCCCAGCATTTT.

DNA for the CDR3: TGTGCCAGTATCCCGACAGGCGCTAACTATGGCTACACCTTC. Translation: CASIPTGANYGYTF. This sequence joins TRBV19 and TRBJ1-2; the D gene is possibly TRBD1 (6 bases). The CDR3 totals 14 residues. Germline V gives CDR1 LNHDA, CDR2 SQIVND (reference sequence). Trimming shortened V by 7 bases and J by 0 bases, and 12 bases separated the two germline ends.

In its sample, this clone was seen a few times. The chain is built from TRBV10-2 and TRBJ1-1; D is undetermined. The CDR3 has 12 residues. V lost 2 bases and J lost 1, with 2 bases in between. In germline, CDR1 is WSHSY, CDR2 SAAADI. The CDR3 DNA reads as TGCGCCAGCAGTGAGAGGAACACTGAAGCTTTCTTT. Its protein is CASSERNTEAFF.

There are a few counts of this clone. The chain's CDR3 is CASSHGSLAYEQYF. The CDR3 nucleotides read TGTGCCAGCAGCCACGGGAGTCTCGCCTACGAGCAGTACTTC. The rearrangement uses TRBV7-9 and TRBJ2-7; D might be TRBD2 (6 bases). CDR3 length: 14 residues. Germline values: CDR1 SEHNR, CDR2 FQNEAQ (reference sequence). V dropped 5 bases and J dropped 2 bases, with 13 bases sitting between them.

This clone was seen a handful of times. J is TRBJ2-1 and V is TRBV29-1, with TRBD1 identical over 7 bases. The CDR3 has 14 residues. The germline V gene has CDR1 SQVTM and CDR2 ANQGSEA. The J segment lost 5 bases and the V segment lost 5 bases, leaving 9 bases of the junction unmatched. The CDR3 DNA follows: TGCAGCGTTTATCCCGGACAGGAGCACAATGAGCAGTTCTTC. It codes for CSVYPGQEHNEQFF.

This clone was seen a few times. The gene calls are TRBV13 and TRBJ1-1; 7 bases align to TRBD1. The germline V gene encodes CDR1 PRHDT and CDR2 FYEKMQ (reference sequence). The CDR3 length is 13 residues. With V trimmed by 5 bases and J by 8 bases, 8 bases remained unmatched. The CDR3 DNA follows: TGTGCCAGCAGCCCACAGGGGATCGGGGAAGCTTTCTTT. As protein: CASSPQGIGEAFF.

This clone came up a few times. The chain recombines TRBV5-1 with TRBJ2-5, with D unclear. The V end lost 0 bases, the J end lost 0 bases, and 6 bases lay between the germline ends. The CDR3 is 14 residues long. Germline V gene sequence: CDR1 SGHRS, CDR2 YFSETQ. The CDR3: CASSLAANQETQYF. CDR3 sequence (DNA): TGCGCCAGCAGCTTGGCAGCTAACCAAGAGACCCAGTACTTC.

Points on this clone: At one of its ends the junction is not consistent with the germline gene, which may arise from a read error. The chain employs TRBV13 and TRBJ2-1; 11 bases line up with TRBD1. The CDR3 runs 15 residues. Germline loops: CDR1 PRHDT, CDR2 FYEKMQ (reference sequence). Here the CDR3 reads CASTLRDRGSNEQFF. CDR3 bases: TGTGCCAGCACCTTACGGGACAGGGGGTCCAATGAGCAGTTCTTC.